The rows below give T cell receptor beta chains drawn from one sample of a study of blood T cell repertoires in COVID-19. TCRdb's table, derived via immunoSEQ multiplex PCR, lists solely in-frame clones and lacks some. The sample has approximately 150,000 clones, over 70% seen once. Sequencing used PBMCs or T cells enriched from blood (not recorded which). The source is a man between 65 and 85 years old who had been exposed to COVID-19. CDR3s include the opening cysteine and the closing phenylalanine or tryptophan. The D gene is left open where the match is weak.

.,15,TRBV27,TRBJ2-1,CASSFSGRGYNEQFF
.,12,TRBV18,TRBJ2-3,CASSPSPGTQYF
.,16,TRBV6-1,TRBJ1-1,CASSASTRTANTEAFF
.,16,TRBV27,TRBJ1-5,CASSLDGVFANQPQHF
.,14,TRBV5-1,TRBJ2-2,CASSLGLYTGELFF
TRBD2,16,TRBV2,TRBJ2-1,CASSVDLLAGYNEQFF
.,16,TRBV27,TRBJ2-1,CASSLLAVSSYNEQFF
.,14,TRBV18,TRBJ1-3,CASSLRGPGNTIYF
.,17,TRBV19,TRBJ1-3,CASSPPQKLGSGNTIYF
TRBD1,12,TRBV29-1,TRBJ1-2,CSAGDSARGYTF
.,15,TRBV6-1,TRBJ1-2,CASSEAHGGNYGYTF
.,17,TRBV30,TRBJ1-2,CAWSVQYRYQVSYGYTF
.,14,TRBV14,TRBJ2-2,CASSQVTFTGELFF
.,16,TRBV7-2,TRBJ2-1,CASTPGFTVSYNEQFF
TRBD2,17,TRBV11-2,TRBJ2-1,CASSPRVGGGSYNEQFF
.,13,TRBV7-2,TRBJ1-3,CASRQSSGNTIYF
TRBD1,17,TRBV19,TRBJ2-2,CASRSLQGVAGTGELFF
.,15,TRBV7-2,TRBJ1-2,CASSPEAGGKGGYTF
.,15,TRBV10-2,TRBJ2-5,CASSDTGEGQETQYF
TRBD1,15,TRBV18,TRBJ1-5,CASSGQGSLNQPQHF
TRBD2,15,TRBV9,TRBJ2-1,CASSNGLAGTNEQFF
TRBD1,14,TRBV19,TRBJ2-2,CASSPRQGTGELFF
.,14,TRBV11-3,TRBJ2-7,CASSSSESFYEQYF
TRBD1,14,TRBV5-8,TRBJ1-1,CASSSRQGRTEAFF
TRBD2,17,TRBV7-2,TRBJ2-1,CASSQLQLAGAYNEQFF
.,15,TRBV4-1,TRBJ1-2,CASSQDEGANYGYTF
TRBD2,15,TRBV19,TRBJ2-2,CASAVMGRAAGELFF
.,12,TRBV3-1/TRBV3-2,TRBJ2-1,CASSRGAIEQFF
TRBD1,15,TRBV29-1,TRBJ2-2,CSSRVQGQGPGELFF
.,17,TRBV19,TRBJ2-1,CASSPGLAQSSYNEQFF
TRBD2,13,TRBV6-6,TRBJ2-7,CASTPSGSYEQYF
.,12,TRBV2,TRBJ2-7,CASSVLYVEQYF
TRBD1,15,TRBV11-2,TRBJ1-3,CASSYDRGTGNTIYF
TRBD2,17,TRBV5-4,TRBJ2-7,CASRPQTGTSGSYEQYF
TRBD1,12,TRBV12-3/TRBV12-4,TRBJ2-2,CASSNTGAELFF
.,16,TRBV19,TRBJ1-6,CASSSLLSSYNSPLHF
.,16,TRBV5-1,TRBJ2-2,CASSLSWRGDTGELFF
.,14,TRBV5-1,TRBJ1-1,CASSLRLRTGEAFF
TRBD1,17,TRBV18,TRBJ2-5,CASSPSTGVAFQETQYF
TRBD1,15,TRBV28,TRBJ2-7,CASTEPGQGLYEQYF
.,12,TRBV30,TRBJ1-4,CAWSGDKGGLFF
TRBD1,14,TRBV19,TRBJ1-2,CASREQGQNYGYTF
.,11,TRBV3-1/TRBV3-2,TRBJ2-1,CASSSLGEQFF
TRBD1,13,TRBV27,TRBJ1-1,CASRPRGPTEAFF
.,15,TRBV5-4,TRBJ1-5,CASSLGSGAGQPQHF
.,16,TRBV3-1/TRBV3-2,TRBJ1-3,CASSQGAKSSGNTIYF
TRBD2,15,TRBV3-1/TRBV3-2,TRBJ2-3,CASSQASGGKDTQYF
.,14,TRBV27,TRBJ1-1,CASSLYGTPGEAFF
.,14,TRBV28,TRBJ1-5,CASSLGGGEQPQHF
TRBD1,15,TRBV19,TRBJ1-5,CASSIQGVSNQPQHF
TRBD2,19,TRBV7-2,TRBJ2-3,CASSLMVLSSGGRTDTQYF
TRBD1,18,TRBV18,TRBJ1-5,CASSPAWGQGVGNQPQHF
.,19,TRBV21-1,TRBJ2-7,CASSMDSGTLCLEKGEQYF